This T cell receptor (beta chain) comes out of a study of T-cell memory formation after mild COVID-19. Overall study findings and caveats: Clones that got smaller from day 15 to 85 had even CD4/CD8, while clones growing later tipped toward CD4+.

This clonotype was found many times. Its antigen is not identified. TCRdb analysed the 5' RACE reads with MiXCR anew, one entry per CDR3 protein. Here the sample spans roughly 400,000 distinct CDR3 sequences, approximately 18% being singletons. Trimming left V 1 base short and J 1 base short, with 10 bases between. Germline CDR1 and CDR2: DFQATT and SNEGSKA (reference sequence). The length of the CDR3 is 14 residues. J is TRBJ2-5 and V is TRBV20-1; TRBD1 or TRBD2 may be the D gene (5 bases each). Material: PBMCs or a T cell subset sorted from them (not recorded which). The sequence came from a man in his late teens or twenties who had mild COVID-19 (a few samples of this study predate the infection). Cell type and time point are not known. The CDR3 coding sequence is TGCAGTGCTAGAGTACTAGGGACCCAAGAGACCCAGTACTTC. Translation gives CSARVLGTQETQYF.